The T cell receptor beta chain described here comes from a study of T cell responses to AZD1222 COVID-19 vaccine (dated by TCRdb to the early 2020s). Looking at the study overall: TCR sequencing covered 233 trial participants: 200 to 210 given two doses of AZD1222 and approximately 26 given two doses of MenACWY control vaccine. Trial participants were enrolled by age into subgroups of 18-55, 56-69 and 70-plus years, and about 150, 27 and 61 TCR-sequenced participants, respectively, were included in these subgroups. Study-level results and caveats: CD4 TCRs associated with the vaccine covered the entire spike protein, and the dominant responses were in regions 160-218 and 743-854. No day 14 peak-response samples were available, so repertoires were characterized only after the peak T cell response. Reportedly, almost half of the unique spike-specific TCRs recognized epitopes lying outside the regions that are mutated in the B.1.351 and B.1.1.7 variants. In the small 56-69-year group, the increase in depth fell short of significance, most likely because of low power. Only six or seven AZD1222 recipients were SARS-CoV-2 seropositive at baseline, limiting conclusions about previously exposed vaccinees. Participants were mostly white British and included more females than males, and it was suggested by the authors that clonal diversity may have been underestimated. A significant rise in spike-specific TCR breadth and depth was observed after two AZD1222 doses relative to day 0 and relative to MenACWY recipients.

CDR1 and CDR2, per the germline V gene (reference sequence), are LNHDA and SQIVND. V loses 5 bases of germline sequence and J loses 2 bases, and the interval between the two ends is 15 bases. The CDR3 goes from the cysteine to the phenylalanine over 15 residues. Of the read, only the CDR3 DNA is kept; its 45 bases are in frame from base 1. The CDR3 regions of human TCRbeta chains were subjected to immunosequencing. As for the authors' bioinformatics: TCRs in the repertoires were matched against a reference library of SARS-CoV-2-specific TCRs that had been generated with the MIRA antigen-specificity platform. Breadth was defined as the fraction of unique TCRs that were SARS-CoV-2-associated. Depth was defined as the fraction of total T cells that were SARS-CoV-2-associated. Using the MIRA data, each spike-specific TCR was mapped to the spike region that the TCR reacts to and placed in a CD4 or CD8 class. Log10-transformed breadth and depth values were compared by one-way ANOVA with Sidak's multiple comparisons tests. TCRdb carries this immuneACCESS record with in-frame sequences only. Its versions omit some clonotypes, under half of them owing to an unresolved V gene in the studies checked, with the rest unexplained. That table supplies the V and J calls and clone size; D and trimming were determined from the DNA. The sample table contains some 60,000 clones; only one count was recorded for about three quarters of them. The ten top clones hold less than 4.5% of the sample.

Sample time point, as interpreted from the label and publication: about 28 days (+/-7) after the second vaccine dose. AZD1222 recipients with second doses at about 4 weeks or about 12 weeks were pooled, because spike-specific TCR depth and breadth did not differ between schedules. Samples from vaccinated people were obtained from the UK trials COV001 and COV002, which included a single-blind randomized controlled phase 2/3 trial of AZD1222 (ChAdOx1 nCoV-19) in healthy adults. For TCRbeta chain sequencing, PBMC samples from trial participants were taken at day 0 and at day 28 after the second dose. To note about this clone: This receptor's antigen is unknown. One base away there is no much larger clone; base qualities are not given.

This TCR derives from an adult who received the AZD1222 COVID-19 vaccine. The sequencing here drew on peripheral blood, taken 28 days after the second AZD1222 dose. This sequence uses TRBV19 and TRBJ1-1, with the D segment identity uncertain. The DNA sequence is TGTGCCAGTAGTCCGCTCCTACCGGGAAACACTGAAGCTTTCTTT. It translates as CASSPLLPGNTEAFF. Here the CDR3 is joined to the reference TRBV19 and TRBJ1-1 genes, and the full variable domain is: DGGITQSPKYLFRKEGQNVTLSCEQNLNHDAMYWYRQDPGQGLRLIYYSQIVNDFQKGDIAEGYSVSREKKESFPLTVTSAQKNPTAFYLCASSPLLPGNTEAFFGQGTRLTVV.